This T cell receptor beta chain was identified during a study of blood T cell repertoires in COVID-19. Turning to the study itself: Whether acute or convalescent, the COVID-19 samples came from the United States, Italy and Spain. From T cells, B-cell-depleted T cells, or PBMCs came the material, which was cDNA or gDNA.

Original analysis: It was from reference gene primer amplification that nucleated cell counts were estimated. TCRdb's copy holds only in-frame clones and misses some; the assay was immunoSEQ multiplex PCR. The DNA was the basis for D and trimming; V, J and clone size are from that table. The top ten clones hold around 9.9% of a sample with some 140,000 clones, 78% of them seen once. Germline CDR1 is SGHKS and CDR2 is YYEKEE (reference sequence). The germline V and J ends were trimmed by 1 base and 2 bases, with 10 bases remaining between them. CDR3 size: 15 residues. Sequencing was carried out using peripheral blood. The chain has TRBV5-5 and TRBJ2-1, with unresolved D. The sequence came from a man between 60 and 75 years old who had recovered from COVID-19. The CDR3 region has the DNA TGTGCCAGCAGCTTGATTGGCGGCCCCTACAATGAGCAGTTCTTC. The encoded protein is CASSLIGGPYNEQFF.